This TCR beta chain came from a study of breast tumors, draining lymph nodes, adjacent tissues (TCRdb year 2016). Background for the entire study: Breast cancer patients provided tumor, adjacent nontumor tissue and axillary lymph nodes, and the study compared the TCR beta repertoires across these three sources. The study was designed to assess the relationships and possible T-cell exchange between tumor, surrounding tissue and draining lymph node repertoires in human breast cancer. Study-level results and caveats: In luminal-like breast cancer, tumor and nontumor tissue repertoires resembled each other significantly more than in basal-like breast cancer. Tumors showed preferential V and J gene usage, and their T-cell repertoire diversity fell below that of lymph nodes yet above that of nontumor tissue. Rather than being directly demonstrated, the conclusion that tumor T cells originate in lymph nodes was presented as consistent with a hypothesis. The data were judged consistent with most tumor T cells deriving from the lymph node and then expanding within tumor tissue.

The CDR3 numbers 14 residues from cysteine through phenylalanine. Left in the record is the CDR3 DNA by itself, 42 bases read in frame from the first base. Per the germline V gene, MNHEY is the CDR1 and SVGAGI is the CDR2. V gives up 8 bases and J gives up 2 bases, and the segment between their germline ends measures 16 bases. This clonotype was seen ten or more times. It lacks a known antigen. Per-base qualities were not stored, and no clone one base away is much larger. The axillary draining lymph nodes of breast cancer patients were the source of the lymph node samples. For sequencing, an Illumina HiSeq 2000 was employed. TCR beta chain libraries were generated by multiplex PCR amplification. High-throughput sequencing was used to analyze the amplified TCR beta chain products. TCRdb cleaned the public reads at Q25 with fastp, built clones with MiXCR and kept in-frame beta chains. When rows share a CDR3 protein, they turn into one entry using the most common DNA and genes. The table for this sample lists around 170,000 distinct CDR3 sequences; roughly a third of them were counted only once. About 4.5% of the sample rests with the top ten.

The TCR sequence derives from a female donor with breast cancer. Some clones in this sample may be carry-over from other donors' samples. Rearrangement joined TRBV6-5 to TRBJ2-7, with the D gene tentatively TRBD1 or TRBD2, based on 5 matching bases in each. The sequenced material came from axillary lymph node tissue. The CDR3 region: CASQSGTGAYEQYF. The bases read TGTGCCAGCCAAAGCGGAACAGGAGCCTACGAGCAGTACTTC.